The clone carrying this TCR beta chain was seen only a few times. The record originates from a study of CD8 T cells in Susac syndrome. Reverse transcription of about 0.5 to 1 ug RNA was carried out with random hexamers. TCRdb redid the calling of the immunoSEQ multiplex PCR reads with MiXCR, one entry per CDR3 protein. Here the sample spans under 200,000 distinct CDR3 sequences, around 94% being singletons. The sample taken for sequencing was CD4+ T cells from PBMCs. The source is a human donor with Susac syndrome.

The CDR3: CASSLLGQLDEQYF. DNA of the CDR3: TGTGCCAGCAGCCTACTCGGGCAGCTCGACGAGCAGTACTTC. The J gene is TRBJ2-7, the V gene TRBV7-2; D gene unclear. This CDR3 comprises 14 residues. The V end lost 5 bases, the J end lost 5 bases, and 16 bases lay between the germline ends. Germline V gene data show CDR1 as SGHTA and CDR2 as FQGNSA. Together with reference TRBV7-2 and TRBJ2-7, the CDR3 gives the full variable domain: GAGVSQSPSNKVTEKGKDVELRCDPISGHTALYWYRQSLGQGLEFLIYFQGNSAPDKSGLPSDRFSAERTGGSVSTLTIQRTQQEDSAVYLCASSLLGQLDEQYFGPGTRLTVT.